This TCR beta chain was sequenced for a study of blood T cell repertoires in COVID-19 (TCRdb year 2020). Concerning the study at large: Samples covering the acute and convalescent phases of COVID-19 were provided by collaborators in the United States, Italy and Spain. A de-identified subject ID, COVID-19 status, age in years and sex were almost always included in the sample metadata. The repertoires were released in a freely available public database intended as a resource for research on the immune response to SARS-CoV-2. Where available, HLA class I and class II types were taken from metadata supplied by the sample provider and were not determined by assay-based typing. Samples came from the ongoing ImmuneRACE study (first 160 participants) plus 1,254 subjects from 6 global collaborators. The material from the prospective study consisted of cDNA or gDNA derived from T cells, B-cell-depleted T cells, or PBMCs. Subjects who had been exposed to COVID-19, were actively infected with it, or had recovered from it provided the deeply sampled blood TCRbeta repertoires that made up the dataset.

TCRbeta CDR3 regions were amplified from genomic DNA by means of the immunoSEQ Assay, a bias-controlled multiplex PCR. Per the original workflow: Within the assay, amplification of reference gene primers was used to estimate how many nucleated cells each sample contained. To quantify the absolute abundance of each unique TCRbeta CDR3 rearrangement, sequence reads were collapsed and filtered. Productive Simpson clonality was computed per sample as the square root of Simpson's diversity index over productive rearrangements. TCRdb holds this immuneACCESS table with in-frame rearrangements only. Some clones are missing; in checked studies, unresolved V genes explain under half, and the rest has no known cause. That table supplies the V and J calls and clone size; D and trimming were determined from the DNA. The table for this sample lists about 200,000 clones; approximately 86% of them were counted only once. Less than 5% of the sample lies in the top ten.

Results and caveats for the whole study, not just this receptor: The amount of clinical and demographic metadata varied by source and participant and was provided uncurated.

Details on this clone: Its antigen specificity is not known. No base qualities exist here, and no much larger clone lies one base off it.

Germline trimming amounts to 0 bases on V and 8 bases on J, with 0 as the count of junction bases outside the gene matches. The CDR3 sequence holds 13 residues, the cysteine and phenylalanine included. The DNA shown is the 39-base CDR3, in frame from base 1. Based on the germline V gene, the CDR1 and CDR2 sequences are SGHRS and YFSETQ. In the prospective study, participants were roughly 18 to 95 years old, resided in 25 or so geographic areas of the United States, and were enrolled through a virtual design. To assign participants to cohorts, the prospective study relied on clinical history that participants themselves reported in a screening survey and a study questionnaire. Mobile phlebotomists in the prospective study collected whole blood, serum and a nasopharyngeal or oropharyngeal swab from every participant. Prospective study participants could optionally give additional blood draws and questionnaires over a roughly 2-month period. Before DNA extraction, blood samples from the prospective study were shipped at room temperature or frozen.

The rearrangement combines TRBV5-1 with TRBJ2-1, and TRBD2 matches 9 of the central bases. This TCR was sampled from a woman between 35 and 50 years old with acute COVID-19. The specimen was PBMCs or T cells enriched from blood (not recorded which). The DNA is TGCGCCAGCAGCTTGGGGACTAGCGATGAGCAGTTCTTC. Its amino acids are CASSLGTSDEQFF.